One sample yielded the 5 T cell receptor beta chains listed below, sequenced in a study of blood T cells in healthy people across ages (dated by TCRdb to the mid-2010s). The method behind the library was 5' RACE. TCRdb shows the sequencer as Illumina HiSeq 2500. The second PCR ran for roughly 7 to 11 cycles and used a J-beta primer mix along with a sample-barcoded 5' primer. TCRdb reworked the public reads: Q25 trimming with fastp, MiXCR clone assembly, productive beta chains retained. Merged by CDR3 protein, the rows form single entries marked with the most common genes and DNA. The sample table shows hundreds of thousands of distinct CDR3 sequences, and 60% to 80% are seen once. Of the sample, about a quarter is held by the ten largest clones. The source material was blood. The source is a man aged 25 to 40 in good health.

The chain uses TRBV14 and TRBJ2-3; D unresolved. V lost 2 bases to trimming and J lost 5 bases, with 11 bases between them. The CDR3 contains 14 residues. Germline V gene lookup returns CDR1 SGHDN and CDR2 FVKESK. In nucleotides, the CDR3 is TGTGCCAGCAGCCAAAGTGGCCTAGGAGATACGCAGTATTTT. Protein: CASSQSGLGDTQYF.

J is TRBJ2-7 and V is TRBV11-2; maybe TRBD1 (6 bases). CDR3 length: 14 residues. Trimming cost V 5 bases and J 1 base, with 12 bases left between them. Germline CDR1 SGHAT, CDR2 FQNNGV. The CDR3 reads CASSPNTGSYEQYF. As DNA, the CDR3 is TGTGCCAGCAGCCCAAATACAGGGTCCTACGAGCAGTACTTC.

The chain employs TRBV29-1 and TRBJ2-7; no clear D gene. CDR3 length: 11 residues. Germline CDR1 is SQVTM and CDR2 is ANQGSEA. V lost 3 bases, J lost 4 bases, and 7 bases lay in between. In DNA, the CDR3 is TGCAGCGTTGAGGAAAGTTACGAGCAGTACTTC. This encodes CSVEESYEQYF.

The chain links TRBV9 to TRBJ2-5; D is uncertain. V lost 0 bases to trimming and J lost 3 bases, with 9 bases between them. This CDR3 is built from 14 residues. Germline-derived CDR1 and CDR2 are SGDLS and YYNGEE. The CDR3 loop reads CASSVEPGEETQYF. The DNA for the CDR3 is TGTGCCAGCAGCGTAGAACCCGGTGAAGAGACCCAGTACTTC.

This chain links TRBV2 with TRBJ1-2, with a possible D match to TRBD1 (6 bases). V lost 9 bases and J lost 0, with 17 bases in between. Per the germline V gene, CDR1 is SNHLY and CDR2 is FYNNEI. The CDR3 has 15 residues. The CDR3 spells CARVMRDTPNYGYTF. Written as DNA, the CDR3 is TGTGCCAGGGTAATGAGGGACACTCCTAACTATGGCTACACCTTC.